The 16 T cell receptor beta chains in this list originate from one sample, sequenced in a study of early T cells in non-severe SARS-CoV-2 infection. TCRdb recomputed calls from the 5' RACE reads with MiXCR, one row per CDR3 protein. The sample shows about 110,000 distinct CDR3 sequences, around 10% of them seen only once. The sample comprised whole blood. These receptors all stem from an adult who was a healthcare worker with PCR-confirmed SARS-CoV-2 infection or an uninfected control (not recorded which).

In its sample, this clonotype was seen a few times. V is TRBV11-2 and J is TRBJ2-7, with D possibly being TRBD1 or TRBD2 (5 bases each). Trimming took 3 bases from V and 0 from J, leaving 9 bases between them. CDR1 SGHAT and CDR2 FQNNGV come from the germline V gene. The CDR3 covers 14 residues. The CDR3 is CASSFGDDSYEQYF. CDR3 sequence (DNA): TGTGCCAGCAGCTTCGGGGACGACTCCTACGAGCAGTACTTC.

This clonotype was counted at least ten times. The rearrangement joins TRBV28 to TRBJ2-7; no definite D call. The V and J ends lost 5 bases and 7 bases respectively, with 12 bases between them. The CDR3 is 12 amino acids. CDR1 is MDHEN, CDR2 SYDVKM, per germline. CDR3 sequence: CASSRIGREQYF. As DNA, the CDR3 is TGTGCCAGCAGTAGGATCGGGCGGGAGCAGTACTTC.

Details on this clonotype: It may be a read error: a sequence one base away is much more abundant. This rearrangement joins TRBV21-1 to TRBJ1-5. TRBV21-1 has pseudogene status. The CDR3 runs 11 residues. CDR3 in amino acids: CASLGGQPQHF. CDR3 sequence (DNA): TGTGCCAGCCTAGGAGGTCAGCCCCAGCATTTT.

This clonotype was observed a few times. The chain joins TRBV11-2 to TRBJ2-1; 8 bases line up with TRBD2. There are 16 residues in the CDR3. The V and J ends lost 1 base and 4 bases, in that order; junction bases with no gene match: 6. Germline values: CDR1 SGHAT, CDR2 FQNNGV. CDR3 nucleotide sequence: TGTGCCAGCAGCTTAGTAATCGGGAGGGCGTACAATGAGCAGTTCTTC. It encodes CASSLVIGRAYNEQFF.

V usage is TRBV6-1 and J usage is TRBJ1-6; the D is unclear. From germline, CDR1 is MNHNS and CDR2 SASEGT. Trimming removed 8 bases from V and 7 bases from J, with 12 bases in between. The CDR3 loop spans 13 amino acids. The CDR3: CASHLQRNSPLHF. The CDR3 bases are TGTGCCAGCCACCTCCAAAGAAATTCACCCCTCCACTTT.

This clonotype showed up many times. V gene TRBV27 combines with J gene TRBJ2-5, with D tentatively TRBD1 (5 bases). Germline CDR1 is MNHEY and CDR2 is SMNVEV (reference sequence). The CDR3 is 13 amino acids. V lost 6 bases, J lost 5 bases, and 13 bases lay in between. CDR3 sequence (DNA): TGTGCCAGCAGACTAAGGGGTCGGGAGACCCAGTACTTC. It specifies CASRLRGRETQYF.

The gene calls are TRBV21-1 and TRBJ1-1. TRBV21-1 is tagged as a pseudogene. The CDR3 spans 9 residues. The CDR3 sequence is CASSKEAFF. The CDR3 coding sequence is TGTGCCAGCAGCAAAGAAGCTTTCTTT.

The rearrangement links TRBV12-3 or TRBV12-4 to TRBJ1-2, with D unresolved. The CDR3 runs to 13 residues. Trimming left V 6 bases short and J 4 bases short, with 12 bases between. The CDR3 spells CASSAGSRYGYTF. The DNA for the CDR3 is TGTGCCAGCAGCGCCGGGAGCCGCTATGGCTACACCTTC.

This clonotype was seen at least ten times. CDR3 sequence: CASSLWKAGTTDTDTQYF. CDR3 DNA: TGTGCCAGCAGTTTATGGAAGGCCGGGACTACTGACACAGATACGCAGTATTTT. The J gene is TRBJ2-3, the V gene TRBV28; 7 nucleotides line up with TRBD2. V shed 0 bases, J shed 2 bases, and the junction held 11 bases outside the gene matches. Germline CDR1 MDHEN, CDR2 SYDVKM. The CDR3 contains 18 residues. Looking up the rest from reference TRBV28 and TRBJ2-3 gives the full variable domain: DVKVTQSSRYLVKRTGEKVFLECVQDMDHENMFWYRQDPGLGLRLIYFSYDVKMKEKGDIPEGYSVSREKKERFSLILESASTNQTSMYLCASSLWKAGTTDTDTQYFGPGTRLTVL.

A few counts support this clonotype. CDR3 amino acids: CASSTRREGGEYEQYF. The CDR3 nucleotides read TGTGCCAGCAGCACCCGGCGGGAAGGGGGCGAGTACGAGCAGTACTTC. The J gene is TRBJ2-7, the V gene TRBV7-6, with D perhaps matching TRBD1 (7 bases). Trimming pared 5 bases from V and 4 bases from J, leaving 21 bases between. There are 16 residues in the CDR3. From germline, CDR1 is SGHVS and CDR2 FNYEAQ.

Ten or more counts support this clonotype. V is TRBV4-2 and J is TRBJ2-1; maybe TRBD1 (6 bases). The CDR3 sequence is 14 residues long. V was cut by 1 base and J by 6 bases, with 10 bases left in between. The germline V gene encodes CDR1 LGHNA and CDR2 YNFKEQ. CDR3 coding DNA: TGTGCCAGCAGCCAAGGACAGGAGGTCAATGAGCAGTTCTTC. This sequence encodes CASSQGQEVNEQFF.

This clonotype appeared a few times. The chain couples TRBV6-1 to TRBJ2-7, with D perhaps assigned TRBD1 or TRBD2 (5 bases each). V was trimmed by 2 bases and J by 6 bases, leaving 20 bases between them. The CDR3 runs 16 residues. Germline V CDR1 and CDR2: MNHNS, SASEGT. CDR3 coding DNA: TGTGCCAGCAGTGAAAGGGGAGCCGGATTAAGTTTCGAGCAGTACTTC. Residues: CASSERGAGLSFEQYF.

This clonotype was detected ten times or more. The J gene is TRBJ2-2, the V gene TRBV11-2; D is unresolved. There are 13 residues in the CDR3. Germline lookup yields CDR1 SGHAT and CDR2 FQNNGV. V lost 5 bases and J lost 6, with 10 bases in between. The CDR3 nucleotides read TGTGCCAGCAGCCCAGAGGTGGCCGGGGAGCTGTTTTTT. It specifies CASSPEVAGELFF. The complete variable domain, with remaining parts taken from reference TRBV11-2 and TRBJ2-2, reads EAGVAQSPRYKIIEKRQSVAFWCNPISGHATLYWYQQILGQGPKLLIQFQNNGVVDDSQLPKDRFSAERLKGVDSTLKIQPAKLEDSAVYLCASSPEVAGELFFGEGSRLTVL.

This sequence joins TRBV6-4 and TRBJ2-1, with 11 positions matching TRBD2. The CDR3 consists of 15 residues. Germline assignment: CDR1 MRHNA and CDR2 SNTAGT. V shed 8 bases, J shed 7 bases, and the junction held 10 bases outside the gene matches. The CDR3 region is CASAAGTSGPNEQFF. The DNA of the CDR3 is TGTGCCAGCGCCGCCGGGACTAGCGGACCGAATGAGCAGTTCTTC.

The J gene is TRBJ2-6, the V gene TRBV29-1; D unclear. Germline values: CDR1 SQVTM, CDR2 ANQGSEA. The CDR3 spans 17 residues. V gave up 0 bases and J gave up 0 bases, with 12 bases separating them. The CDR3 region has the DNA TGCAGCGTTGAAGACCGCGCGAGTCTCTCTGGGGCCAACGTCCTGACTTTC. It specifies CSVEDRASLSGANVLTF.

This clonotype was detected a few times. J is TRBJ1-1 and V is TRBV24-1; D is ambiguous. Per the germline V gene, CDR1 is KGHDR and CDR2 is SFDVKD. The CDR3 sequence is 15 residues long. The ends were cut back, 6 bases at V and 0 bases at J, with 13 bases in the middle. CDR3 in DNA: TGTGCCACCAGTACTAAGGCAGGAATGAACACTGAAGCTTTCTTT. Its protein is CATSTKAGMNTEAFF.